The T cell receptor beta chain under discussion was sequenced for a study of blood T cell repertoires in COVID-19 (dated by TCRdb to about 2020). At the level of the whole study: Recovered participants in ImmuneRACE Cohort 3 were defined by two consecutive negative NP/OP PCR tests, clearance by a healthcare professional, or resolution of symptoms. Samples covering the acute and convalescent phases of COVID-19 were provided by collaborators in the United States, Italy and Spain. The material from the prospective study consisted of cDNA or gDNA derived from T cells, B-cell-depleted T cells, or PBMCs. Subjects who had been exposed to COVID-19, were actively infected with it, or had recovered from it provided the deeply sampled blood TCRbeta repertoires that made up the dataset. The repertoires were released in a freely available public database meant as a resource for research on the immune response to SARS-CoV-2. Samples came from the ongoing ImmuneRACE study (first 160 participants) plus 1,254 subjects from 6 global collaborators. The sample metadata nearly always contained a de-identified subject ID, COVID-19 status, age in years and sex. Where available, HLA class I and class II types were taken from metadata supplied by the sample provider and were not determined by assay-based typing.

Participants in the prospective study were aged about 18 to 95 years, lived in 20 to 30 United States geographic areas, and enrolled through a virtual design. Cohort assignment in the prospective study relied on participant-reported clinical history from a screening survey and a study questionnaire. In the prospective study, mobile phlebotomists collected whole blood, serum and a nasopharyngeal or oropharyngeal swab from each participant. Participants in the prospective study had the option to provide additional blood draws and questionnaires over an approximately 2-month period. Before DNA extraction, prospective study blood samples were shipped either frozen or at room temperature. This clone was recorded once. The antigen it recognizes is unknown. Within one base of it there is no much larger clone, and no base qualities were kept. What the study reported, not specific to this receptor: How much clinical and demographic metadata was included differed by source and by participant, and the metadata was provided uncurated.

Based on the germline V gene, the CDR1 and CDR2 sequences are SGHVS and FQNEAQ. V and J are truncated by 5 bases and 4 bases respectively, leaving an intervening sequence of 18 bases. Its CDR3 holds 16 amino acids, cysteine through phenylalanine. The kept DNA is CDR3 alone, 48 bases in frame from the first base. The immunoSEQ Assay, a bias-controlled multiplex PCR, was used to amplify TCRbeta CDR3 regions from genomic DNA. In the authors' own workflow: Within the assay, amplification of reference gene primers was used to estimate how many nucleated cells each sample contained. Sequence reads were collapsed and filtered to measure the absolute abundance of every unique TCRbeta CDR3 rearrangement. For each sample, productive Simpson clonality was calculated as the square root of Simpson's diversity index over productive rearrangements. TCRdb retrieved this table from immuneACCESS and kept in-frame rearrangements only. Not all clones are present; in checked studies, unresolved V genes account for under half, and no reason is known for the remainder. That table is the source of V, J and clone size, and D and trimming were worked out from the DNA. The sample table lists fewer than 250,000 clones, around 86% of them with a count of one. Jointly, the top ten make up less than 8% of the sample.

The chain uses TRBV7-8 and TRBJ2-1; no D gene can be assigned with confidence. The clonotype comes from a man aged 25-45 years in a cohort exposed to, infected with or recovered from COVID-19 (not recorded which). The sequenced sample consisted of PBMCs or T cells enriched from blood (not recorded which). The CDR3 in this case is CASSPRPTATYNEQFF. The sequenced DNA is TGTGCCAGCAGCCCCCGCCCCACCGCTACGTACAATGAGCAGTTCTTC.